This is a list of T cell receptor beta chains from one sample in a study of cytomegalovirus exposure and HLA in healthy donors. The repertoire was sequenced with immunoSEQ multiplex PCR; TCRdb's copy has only in-frame clones and lacks some. The profile shows approximately 110,000 clones, 70% to 80% of them singletons. The sequencing input was PBMCs. These receptor sequences come from a man in his forties or fifties in good health and CMV-seronegative. CDR3s include the opening cysteine and the closing phenylalanine or tryptophan. A D gene is named only where the DNA matches it firmly. The size entry is marked missing in some rows and otherwise reads once, few, many or a size class.

v_call	d_call	cdr3_length	clone_size	j_call	cdr3_nt	cdr3_aa
TRBV9	-	13	-	TRBJ2-1	TGTGCCAGCAGCGTATCCCCACACCATGAGCAGTTCTTC	CASSVSPHHEQFF
TRBV19	TRBD2	15	-	TRBJ2-5	TGTGCCAGTGCAAGACTAGCGGGGGCTGAGGAGACCCAGTACTTC	CASARLAGAEETQYF
TRBV15	-	13	-	TRBJ1-2	TGTGCCACCAGCAGAGTCGGTAACTATGGCTACACCTTC	CATSRVGNYGYTF
TRBV7-2	-	15	-	TRBJ2-7	TGTGCCAGCAGCTTAGGTACCAGAACAACCTACGAGCAGTACTTC	CASSLGTRTTYEQYF
TRBV21-1	-	19	few	TRBJ1-5	TGTGCCAGCAGCACCCGAGAGGGACAGGGGGCTTTTTGCAATCAGCCCCAGCATTTT	CASSTREGQGAFCNQPQHF
TRBV2	-	14	-	TRBJ1-1	TGTGCCAGCAGTGAAGCAGGGGTGGACGCTGAAGCTTTCTTT	CASSEAGVDAEAFF
TRBV5-1	-	16	-	TRBJ1-4	TGCGCCAGCAGTGACCCTAGGGAGGGACTCTATGAAAAACTGTTTTTT	CASSDPREGLYEKLFF
TRBV18	-	12	-	TRBJ1-2	TGTGCCAGCTCACCGATAGACTATGGCTACACCTTC	CASSPIDYGYTF
TRBV18	-	14	-	TRBJ1-2	TGTGCCAGCTCACCACCGGCGGGGGACTATGGCTACACCTTC	CASSPPAGDYGYTF
TRBV5-1	-	15	-	TRBJ1-5	TGCGCCAGCCTAGATAAGGGGCCGTACAATCAGCCCCAGCATTTT	CASLDKGPYNQPQHF
TRBV9	-	16	-	TRBJ1-2	TGTGCCAGCAGCGTAAGTACGGCGGAAGGTCTCTATGGCTACACCTTC	CASSVSTAEGLYGYTF
TRBV2	-	15	-	TRBJ1-1	TGTGCCAGCAGTGTACGGGGGGCAGAGAACACTGAAGCTTTCTTT	CASSVRGAENTEAFF
TRBV19	TRBD1	14	-	TRBJ2-2	TGTGCCAGTAGCACAATACAGGGGGCCGGGGAGCTGTTTTTT	CASSTIQGAGELFF
TRBV9	TRBD2	15	-	TRBJ2-2	TGTGCCAGCAGCGTAGACGGGGGGGCCACCGGGGAGCTGTTTTTT	CASSVDGGATGELFF
TRBV11-2	TRBD1	18	-	TRBJ1-1	TGTGCCAGCAGCTTAGTTTTGGGACAGGGGATATCTAACACTGAAGCTTTCTTT	CASSLVLGQGISNTEAFF
TRBV7-8	TRBD1	16	-	TRBJ1-2	TGTGCCAGCAGCTGGGGACAGGGGGCTATTAACTATGGCTACACCTTC	CASSWGQGAINYGYTF
TRBV6-1	-	16	-	TRBJ1-2	TGTGCCAGCAGGGAACCGGGGAACGCTTGGTTTCGTGGCTACACCTTC	CASREPGNAWFRGYTF
TRBV4-3	-	16	few	TRBJ2-3	TGCGCCAGCAGCCAAGATGGGGCGGGGAACACAGATACGCAGTATTTT	CASSQDGAGNTDTQYF
TRBV12-5	-	14	-	TRBJ1-1	TGTGCTAGTGGCCTAGGAACAGGTAACACTGAAGCTTTCTTT	CASGLGTGNTEAFF
TRBV5-4	TRBD1	15	few	TRBJ1-4	TGTGCCAGCAGCGGGGGGACAGCAACTAATGAAAAACTGTTTTTT	CASSGGTATNEKLFF
TRBV7-9	-	15	-	TRBJ1-1	TGTTCCAGCAGCTTGGACCCAACAGGGTACACTGAAGCTTTCTTT	CSSSLDPTGYTEAFF
TRBV4-2	-	15	-	TRBJ1-1	TGTGCCAGCAGCCAAGATGATGCCAGGAACACTGAAGCTTTCTTT	CASSQDDARNTEAFF
TRBV5-5	-	14	-	TRBJ1-1	TGTGCCAGCAGCTTAGATCATGTAGCCACTGAAGCTTTCTTT	CASSLDHVATEAFF
TRBV6-6	-	13	few	TRBJ1-2	TGTGCCAGCACCCTCGGGCAGGGAAATGGCTACACCTTC	CASTLGQGNGYTF
TRBV6-5	-	14	-	TRBJ1-2	TGTGCCAGCAGCTCGGGGTCTGTTAACTATGGCTACACCTTC	CASSSGSVNYGYTF
TRBV5-4	TRBD1	15	-	TRBJ1-2	TGTGCCAGCAGCCCTGACAGGGCCGTCGACTATGGCTACACCTTC	CASSPDRAVDYGYTF
TRBV2	-	16	-	TRBJ1-6	TGTGCCAGCAGGGGTTCGGGGTCTTTGGGGATTTCACCCCTCCACTTT	CASRGSGSLGISPLHF
TRBV19	TRBD2	17	-	TRBJ2-1	TGTGCCAGTAGTATAGATACGGAGCGGGGGGGCTACAATGAGCAGTTCTTC	CASSIDTERGGYNEQFF
TRBV5-4	TRBD2	15	once	TRBJ2-1	TGTGCCAGCAGCTTGAGCAGCGGGGGGGCGTATGAGCAGTTCTTC	CASSLSSGGAYEQFF
TRBV7-9	-	13	few	TRBJ1-4	TGTGCCAGCAGCTTACTCGGGGATGAAAAACTGTTTTTT	CASSLLGDEKLFF
TRBV5-4	TRBD1	14	once	TRBJ1-2	TGTGCCAGCAGCACCGGACAGGAGTTGGGGGGCTACACCTTC	CASSTGQELGGYTF
TRBV7-6	TRBD1	14	-	TRBJ1-2	TGTGCCAGCAGCTCTGACAGGGGCGGCTATGGCTACACCTTC	CASSSDRGGYGYTF
TRBV18	TRBD1	16	-	TRBJ1-5	TGTGCCAGCACAAACATGACCGGGACAGGCAATCAGCCCCAGCATTTT	CASTNMTGTGNQPQHF
TRBV4-2	-	12	few	TRBJ2-1	TGTGCCAGCAGCCAGGCCTTGGATGAGCAGTTCTTC	CASSQALDEQFF
TRBV18	TRBD1	16	-	TRBJ1-6	TGTGCCAGCTCACCGGTTACAGGGGAGCGGAATTCACCCCTCCACTTT	CASSPVTGERNSPLHF
TRBV2	-	15	-	TRBJ2-4	TGTGCCAGCAGCCTTGATCCGGAGGCCAAAAACATTCAGTACTTC	CASSLDPEAKNIQYF
TRBV4-1	-	15	-	TRBJ1-6	TGCGCCAGCAGCCAGGGAAGGGGTGGCAATTCACCCCTCCACTTT	CASSQGRGGNSPLHF
TRBV5-8	-	14	few	TRBJ1-2	TGTGCCAGCAGCTTCACTAGGACGGGGATTGGCTACACCTTC	CASSFTRTGIGYTF
TRBV9	-	16	-	TRBJ1-4	TGTGCCAGCAGCGTAGCTCCCCAGTACGCTAATGAAAAACTGTTTTTT	CASSVAPQYANEKLFF
TRBV5-4	TRBD1	14	-	TRBJ1-1	TGTGCCAGCATCCCTGACAGGGGGAGGGCTGAAGCTTTCTTT	CASIPDRGRAEAFF
TRBV9	-	14	once	TRBJ1-2	TGTGCCAGCAGCGCCGTAGACGGACTCTATGGCTACACCTTC	CASSAVDGLYGYTF
TRBV2	-	13	-	TRBJ2-7	TGTGCCAGCAGTGAGGGCCCGAAATACGAGCAGTACTTC	CASSEGPKYEQYF